The 25 T cell receptor beta chains given below trace back to one sample, sequenced in a study of post-analysis software for immune sequencing data. General study findings and limits: A few TRBV segments, TRBV5-6, TRBV5-1 and TRBV20-1 among them, were found more frequent in patients than controls.

Their cognate antigens are unknown. The authors incorporated unique molecular identifiers into the TCR beta cDNA libraries. TCRdb itself ran the PCR reads through MiXCR, one entry per CDR3 protein. The table lists fewer than 850,000 distinct CDR3 sequences, 46% of them singletons. The specimen was blood. The receptors here all came from a girl between 5 and 17 years old with multiple sclerosis.

The rearrangement joins TRBV20-1 to TRBJ1-2, with 7 bases lining up with TRBD1. The germline CDR1 and CDR2 sequences are DFQATT and SNEGSKA (reference sequence). V was pared by 5 bases and J by 2 bases, with 8 bases of the junction left unmatched. CDR3 length equals 14 residues. The CDR3 DNA follows: TGCAGTGCTGCACCTCGGGACAGCAACTATGGCTACACCTTC. Encoded protein: CSAAPRDSNYGYTF.

This clonotype has only one observation. The chain combines TRBV4-3 with TRBJ1-2; D may be TRBD1 (5 bases). Trimming cost V 2 bases and J 1 base, with 11 bases left between them. Germline V gene sequence: CDR1 LGHNA, CDR2 YSLEER. The CDR3 is 15 residues long. This CDR3 is CASSQLDTDNYGYTF. In nucleotides, the CDR3 is TGCGCCAGCAGCCAATTGGACACTGATAACTATGGCTACACCTTC.

The genes are TRBV5-1 and TRBJ2-1; 10 positions agree with TRBD2. The CDR3 runs to 15 residues. The germline gives CDR1 SGHRS, CDR2 YFSETQ. Trimming at V came to 0 bases and at J to 9 bases, leaving 6 bases not matched to a gene. The CDR3 here is CASSLASGSGGEQFF. The CDR3 DNA is TGCGCCAGCAGCTTGGCTAGCGGGAGTGGTGGTGAGCAGTTCTTC.

Comments on this clonotype: At one of its ends the junction is not consistent with the germline gene, which may arise from a read error. CDR3 coding DNA: TGTGCCACCGGACAGTACTATTCAGGCTGCACCTTC. Translated, it gives CATGQYYSGCTF. The chain is built from TRBV2 and TRBJ1-2; the D gene is possibly TRBD1 (6 bases). Per the germline V gene, CDR1 is SNHLY and CDR2 is FYNNEI. This CDR3 is built from 12 residues.

The chain carries TRBV6-5 and TRBJ1-2; D is perhaps TRBD1 (5 bases). V dropped 6 bases and J dropped 2 bases, with 10 bases sitting between them. There are 13 residues in the CDR3. Germline V lookup: CDR1 MNHEY, CDR2 SVGAGI. The CDR3 DNA reads as TGTGCCAGCAGCGGGGGGTTGAACTATGGCTACACCTTC. Amino acid sequence: CASSGGLNYGYTF.

This clonotype was seen just once. At one end, the junction sequence differs from germline, possibly due to a read error. This chain links TRBV7-3 with TRBJ2-1; no reliable D call. Germline V gene data show CDR1 as SGHTA and CDR2 as FQGTGA. CDR3 length equals 15 residues. Here the CDR3 reads CASSPKVATYNEEFF. CDR3 coding DNA: TGTGCCAGCAGCCCCAAGGTGGCTACCTACAATGAGGAGTTCTTC. Using reference TRBV7-3 and TRBJ2-1 for the parts outside the CDR3, the full variable domain is GAGVSQTPSNKVTEKGKYVELRCDPISGHTALYWYRQSLGQGPEFLIYFQGTGAADDSGLPNDRFFAVRPEGSVSTLKIQRTERGDSAVYLCASSPKVATYNEEFFGPGTRLTVL.

This clonotype appeared a single time. Here the CDR3 reads CASLGQLSYEQYF. CDR3 nucleotides: TGTGCCAGCCTCGGACAGCTATCCTACGAGCAGTACTTC. V and J are TRBV28 and TRBJ2-7; D may be TRBD1 (6 bases). CDR1 MDHEN and CDR2 SYDVKM come from the germline V gene. Trimming stripped 8 bases from V and 1 base from J, with 12 bases between. CDR3 length equals 13 residues.

This clonotype was seen a few times. V usage is TRBV5-1 and J usage is TRBJ2-1; D not resolved. This CDR3 is 11 amino acids long. Germline V lookup: CDR1 SGHRS, CDR2 YFSETQ. Trimming cost V 0 bases and J 12 bases, with 7 bases left between them. The CDR3 spells CASSLVGLQFF. The CDR3 bases are TGCGCCAGCAGCTTGGTAGGGCTGCAGTTCTTC.

This clonotype was counted a few times. The chain links TRBV20-1 to TRBJ2-1; the D is unclear. V was pared by 4 bases and J by 1 base, with 14 bases between. The germline V gene has CDR1 DFQATT and CDR2 SNEGSKA (reference sequence). The length of the CDR3 is 15 residues. The CDR3 sequence: CSAILPGPSYNEQFF. For the CDR3, the DNA is TGCAGTGCTATCCTCCCTGGACCATCCTACAATGAGCAGTTCTTC.

This clonotype has a handful of counts. This rearrangement joins TRBV5-1 to TRBJ1-5, with a possible D match to TRBD1 (6 bases). This CDR3 spans 15 amino acids. Germline-derived CDR1 and CDR2 are SGHRS and YFSETQ. V shed 4 bases and J shed 4 bases, with 15 bases lying between them. In DNA, the CDR3 is TGCGCCAGCAGCCCAGACGGGGGCAGAAATCAGCCCCAGCATTTT. Its protein is CASSPDGGRNQPQHF.

This clonotype was counted between two and nine times. The V and J genes are TRBV20-1 and TRBJ2-1; TRBD2 might be the D (6 bases). Trimming stripped 6 bases from V and 7 bases from J, with 19 bases between. The germline CDR1 and CDR2 sequences are DFQATT and SNEGSKA (reference sequence). The CDR3 sequence is 14 residues long. The CDR3 bases are TGCAGTGCCCCCGAACGCGGGACGGAGAATGAGCAGTTCTTC. It translates to CSAPERGTENEQFF.

This clonotype was detected only a few times. The rearrangement uses TRBV7-6 and TRBJ2-7; weak D call: TRBD2 (5 bases). V was shortened by 0 bases and J by 1 base, with 16 bases between the two germline ends. Germline lookup yields CDR1 SGHVS and CDR2 FNYEAQ. This CDR3 has 17 amino acids. The CDR3 nucleotides read TGTGCCAGCAGCTTAGCGCCCCACGACGGGGAATCCTACGAGCAGTACTTC. As protein: CASSLAPHDGESYEQYF.

This clonotype was counted only a few times. V is TRBV4-1 and J is TRBJ2-7; the D gene is possibly TRBD1 (6 bases). Germline V gives CDR1 MGHRA, CDR2 YSYEKL. The CDR3 spans 13 residues. Trimming pared 0 bases from V and 6 bases from J, leaving 9 bases between. The CDR3 nucleotides are TGCGCCAGCAGCCAAGAGAGGGGGTTCGAGCAGTACTTC. Amino acid sequence: CASSQERGFEQYF.

The chain has TRBV5-1 and TRBJ2-1, with a possible D match to TRBD2 (5 bases). The CDR3 is 12 amino acids. Trimming left V 1 base short and J 10 bases short, with 9 bases between. Germline V gene sequence: CDR1 SGHRS, CDR2 YFSETQ. In DNA, the CDR3 is TGCGCCAGCAGCTTGACGGGGTTGGAGCAGTTCTTC. It is translated as CASSLTGLEQFF.

The rearrangement joins TRBV20-1 to TRBJ2-1, with 7 bases that match TRBD2. The V segment lost 2 bases and the J segment 0 bases; nucleotides outside the gene matches: 7. Germline CDR1 DFQATT, CDR2 SNEGSKA (reference sequence). This CDR3 contains 16 residues. The CDR3 loop is CSARSLAASSYNEQFF. DNA for the CDR3: TGCAGTGCTAGATCCCTAGCGGCTAGCTCCTACAATGAGCAGTTCTTC.

This clonotype was counted between two and nine times. The V and J genes are TRBV20-1 and TRBJ2-5, with TRBD2 matching over 9 bases. J gave up 2 bases and V 2 bases, and 6 bases lay outside the gene matches. The length of the CDR3 is 15 residues. In germline, CDR1 is DFQATT, CDR2 SNEGSKA (reference sequence). CDR3 DNA: TGCAGTGCTAGAAGGCGGGAGGGCCGTCAAGAGACCCAGTACTTC. It specifies CSARRREGRQETQYF.

This clonotype was counted a few times. The chain has TRBV6-5 and TRBJ2-6; D is uncertain. This CDR3 is built from 13 residues. Germline assignment: CDR1 MNHEY and CDR2 SVGAGI. The V end lost 8 bases, the J end lost 4 bases, and 9 bases lay between the germline ends. CDR3 DNA: TGTGCCAGCCTGACACAGGGGGCCAACGTCCTGACTTTC. Residues: CASLTQGANVLTF.

This clonotype was observed a handful of times. This chain uses TRBV6-4 with TRBJ1-2; no firm D call. Germline CDR1 reads MRHNA; CDR2 reads SNTAGT. The V end was cut by 4 bases, the J end by 4 bases, with 10 bases between. The length of the CDR3 is 13 residues. The CDR3 loop is CASSAPGGYGYTF. The DNA for the CDR3 is TGTGCCAGCAGTGCCCCTGGAGGCTATGGCTACACCTTC.

This clonotype has just a few counts. This chain joins TRBV9 and TRBJ2-1; D perhaps matches TRBD2 (6 bases). The CDR3 extends over 15 amino acids. The germline V and J ends were trimmed by 0 bases and 3 bases, with 10 bases remaining between them. Germline CDR1 and CDR2: SGDLS and YYNGEE. CDR3 DNA sequence: TGTGCCAGCAGCGTAGACGGGAGAGGCTACAATGAGCAGTTCTTC. It yields the protein CASSVDGRGYNEQFF.

This clonotype was detected only a few times. This sequence joins TRBV7-3 and TRBJ2-3; D unclear. V was clipped by 1 base and J by 2 bases, with 7 bases between them. Germline loops: CDR1 SGHTA, CDR2 FQGTGA. The CDR3 length is 14 residues. The CDR3 nucleotides read TGTGCCAGCAGCTTAATTGGGGTCACAGATACGCAGTATTTT. It translates to CASSLIGVTDTQYF.

The rearrangement links TRBV20-1 to TRBJ1-4; D is unclear. The germline V and J ends were trimmed by 3 bases and 7 bases, with 15 bases remaining between them. Germline lookup yields CDR1 DFQATT and CDR2 SNEGSKA (reference sequence). The CDR3 has 14 residues. CDR3 sequence: CSASRVGWGEKLFF. CDR3 sequence (DNA): TGCAGTGCTAGCCGGGTTGGGTGGGGTGAAAAACTGTTTTTT.

This clonotype showed up just a few times. The J gene is TRBJ2-3, the V gene TRBV7-9; the D is unclear. This CDR3 has 15 residues. Germline V CDR1 and CDR2: SEHNR, FQNEAQ (reference sequence). Trimming stripped 1 base from V and 2 bases from J, with 10 bases between. The CDR3 DNA sequence: TGTGCCAGCAGCTTAGTTTCGGATACCACAGATACGCAGTATTTT. Its protein is CASSLVSDTTDTQYF.

As concerns this clonotype: The CDR3 carries no conserved terminal phenylalanine or tryptophan, so it likely arises from a read error. V usage is TRBV28 and J usage is TRBJ1-2; D not resolved. This CDR3 has 15 amino acids. Germline V gene lookup returns CDR1 MDHEN and CDR2 SYDVKM. V shed 7 bases and J shed 3 bases, with 18 bases lying between them. The CDR3 nucleotides are TGTGCCAGCACCTTAAGTGACCCCGGTGACTATGGCTACACCTGC. It codes for CASTLSDPGDYGYTC.

V usage is TRBV20-1 and J usage is TRBJ2-1; TRBD2 agrees at 10 bases. The J call may be faulty, since TRBJ2-7 better matches the DNA end. Per the germline V gene, CDR1 is DFQATT and CDR2 is SNEGSKA (reference sequence). CDR3 length equals 17 residues. The CDR3 sequence: CSARGRALAGAHNEQYF. Written as DNA, the CDR3 is TGCAGTGCTAGAGGCCGGGCCCTAGCGGGAGCCCACAATGAGCAGTACTTC.

CDR3 bases: TGCGCCAGCAGCTTGCCTGGCCCCAACGAGCAGTACTTC. This gives the protein CASSLPGPNEQYF. The chain joins TRBV5-1 to TRBJ2-7; no firm D call. Germline lookup yields CDR1 SGHRS and CDR2 YFSETQ. V lost 1 base and J 5 bases, leaving 10 bases between the germline ends. The CDR3 is made up of 13 amino acids.